This note documents a single TCR beta chain sequence. V gave up 3 bases and J gave up 5 bases; unmatched junction bases: 11. The CDR3 totals 16 residues. CDR1 and CDR2 from the germline V gene are SGHTS and YDEGEE. This entry belongs to a study of cytomegalovirus exposure and HLA in healthy donors. Across the study: A prior analysis found about 110 million unique TCR beta sequences from around 180 million T cells.

Vbeta (60) and Jbeta (13) primers were used in the PCR. Profiled with immunoSEQ multiplex PCR; TCRdb holds only in-frame clones, not every one. The repertoire consists of 150,000 to 200,000 clones, with about four fifths occurring once and the leading ten covering just under 5%. This TCR derives from a woman aged 18 to 35 in good health and CMV-seropositive. What was sequenced was PBMCs. The V gene is TRBV5-8, the J gene TRBJ2-3; the match to TRBD2 covers 8 bases. The CDR3: CASSSRLALAGDTQYF. The CDR3 nucleotides read TGTGCCAGCAGCTCCAGACTAGCGCTAGCAGGAGATACGCAGTATTTT.